One sample yielded the 14 T cell receptor beta chains listed below, sequenced in a study of T cells in Graves' hyperthyroidism and ophthalmopathy. Amplification yielded TCR beta CDR3 regions, with RNA transcripts as the source. In the first-round RT-PCR of the TCR CDR3, the HTBI primer set was used. TCRdb fed the multiplex PCR reads into MiXCR, producing one record per CDR3 protein. The sample contains 340,000 or so distinct CDR3 sequences, roughly 23% of which appear only once. Sequencing used blood. These receptors all come from a woman in her fifties or sixties with Graves' hyperthyroidism.

This clonotype was seen ten or more times. The rearrangement joins TRBV7-9 to TRBJ1-5; no reliable D call. This CDR3 contains 14 residues. Per germline, CDR1 SEHNR and CDR2 FQNEAQ (reference sequence). The V end lost 1 base, the J end lost 5 bases, and 9 bases lay between the germline ends. The CDR3: CASSLVGSDQPQHF. The CDR3 DNA follows: TGTGCCAGCAGCTTAGTTGGGTCGGATCAGCCCCAGCATTTT.

This clonotype was seen at least ten times. The junction shows a germline mismatch at one end, possibly a read error. The chain combines TRBV7-7 with TRBJ2-7; 7 bases line up with TRBD1. This CDR3 contains 17 residues. Germline CDR1 is SSHAT and CDR2 is FNYEAQ (reference sequence). CDR3 sequence: CASSLALGQVAHYEQYF. The CDR3 nucleotides read TGTGCTAGCAGCTTAGCCCTAGGACAGGTTGCGCACTACGAGCAGTACTTC. The complete variable domain, with remaining parts taken from reference TRBV7-7 and TRBJ2-7, reads GAGVSQSPRYKVTKRGQDVTLRCDPISSHATLYWYQQALGQGPEFLTYFNYEAQPDKSGLPSDRFSAERPEGSISTLTIQRTEQRDSAMYRCASSLALGQVAHYEQYFGPGTRLTVT.

This sequence joins TRBV24-1 and TRBJ1-3; D is ambiguous. The CDR3 is 15 amino acids. Germline CDR1 is KGHDR and CDR2 is SFDVKD. Trimming took off 1 base at V and 4 bases at J, with 10 bases between the two ends. The CDR3 bases are TGTGCCACCAGTGATTTCTCCGCAGGAGGAAACACCATATATTTT. Translated, it gives CATSDFSAGGNTIYF.

This clonotype has at least ten counts. CDR3 sequence reads: CASSLLWREDSDTQYF. The CDR3 DNA follows: TGTGCCAGCAGCTTATTATGGCGGGAGGATTCAGATACGCAGTATTTT. The chain links TRBV11-3 to TRBJ2-3; 8 bases are a match to TRBD2. Germline CDR1 SGHNT, CDR2 YENEEA. This CDR3 has 16 residues. V was pared by 2 bases and J by 4 bases, with 8 bases of the junction left unmatched.

Many counts were recorded for this clonotype. This chain joins TRBV27 and TRBJ2-1; D is uncertain. V was cut by 4 bases and J by 7 bases, with 11 bases left in between. Germline lookup yields CDR1 MNHEY and CDR2 SMNVEV (reference sequence). The CDR3 has 13 residues. CDR3 DNA: TGTGCCAGCAGTTCCTTTAACGGGAATGAGCAGTTCTTC. Encoded protein: CASSSFNGNEQFF.

This clonotype appeared a few times. V and J are TRBV10-3 and TRBJ2-1, with 9 bases matching TRBD2. The germline V gene has CDR1 ENHRY and CDR2 SYGVKD. The CDR3 has 15 residues. V shed 4 bases, J shed 6 bases, and the junction held 7 bases outside the gene matches. The CDR3 protein is CAISVTAGGPNEQFF. CDR3 nucleotide sequence: TGTGCCATCAGTGTAACTGCGGGAGGGCCCAATGAGCAGTTCTTC.

This clonotype occurred many times. The chain combines TRBV5-8 with TRBJ2-5; D tentatively fits TRBD1 or TRBD2 (6 bases each). With 4 bases removed from V and 1 base from J, the gap between germline ends came to 14 bases. CDR1 is SGHTS and CDR2 is YDEGEE in the germline V gene. The length of the CDR3 is 15 residues. CDR3 region: CASSRGVPGQETQYF. The DNA of the CDR3 is TGTGCCAGCAGCAGGGGGGTCCCCGGCCAAGAGACCCAGTACTTC.

This clonotype has just a few counts. This chain uses TRBV29-1 with TRBJ1-2; D is unresolved. Trimming shortened V by 3 bases and J by 2 bases, and 7 bases separated the two germline ends. Germline V lookup: CDR1 SQVTM, CDR2 ANQGSEA. CDR3 length: 12 residues. DNA of the CDR3: TGCAGCGTTGATTCCCTAAACTATGGCTACACCTTC. Amino acids: CSVDSLNYGYTF.

As regards this clonotype: The junction and the germline gene differ at one end; a read error may be behind it. The rearrangement links TRBV5-1 to TRBJ2-5; 11 nucleotides align to TRBD1. The CDR3 totals 16 residues. CDR1 is SGHRS and CDR2 is YFSETQ in the germline V gene. This CDR3 is CASSLDRGRIQETQYF. The CDR3 coding sequence is TGTGCCAGCAGCTTGGACAGGGGGCGAATCCAAGAGACCCAGTACTTC.

This clonotype came up many times. V and J are TRBV20-1 and TRBJ1-4; 7 bases are shared with TRBD1. This CDR3 is 14 amino acids long. Germline V gene data show CDR1 as DFQATT and CDR2 as SNEGSKA (reference sequence). V lost 6 bases to trimming and J lost 3 bases; unmatched junction nucleotides: 7. CDR3 sequence (DNA): TGCAGTGCACCCCTCAGGGGGTCTAATGAAAAACTGTTTTTT. Residues: CSAPLRGSNEKLFF.

This clonotype showed up many times. The chain carries TRBV5-1 and TRBJ2-3; D is perhaps TRBD2 (5 bases). CDR1 SGHRS and CDR2 YFSETQ come from the germline V gene. Trimming took 4 bases from V and 3 from J, leaving 12 bases between them. The CDR3 loop spans 14 amino acids. CDR3 sequence (DNA): TGCGCCAGCAGCCTCAGACCGGGGACAGATACGCAGTATTTT. It codes for CASSLRPGTDTQYF. Filled out from reference TRBV5-1 and TRBJ2-3, the complete variable domain reads KAGVTQTPRYLIKTRGQQVTLSCSPISGHRSVSWYQQTPGQGLQFLFEYFSETQRNKGNFPGRFSGRQFSNSRSEMNVSTLELGDSALYLCASSLRPGTDTQYFGPGTRLTVL.

There are many counts of this clonotype. The gene calls are TRBV11-3 and TRBJ2-7; TRBD1 matches 10 bases. CDR3 length: 16 residues. Looked up from germline, CDR1 is SGHNT and CDR2 is YENEEA. The ends lost 5 bases at V and 4 bases at J; junction bases unmatched: 11. CDR3 sequence: CASSPSPGTGVYEQYF. CDR3 coding DNA: TGTGCCAGCAGCCCCAGCCCCGGGACAGGGGTATACGAGCAGTACTTC.

This clonotype was detected ten times or more. This rearrangement joins TRBV7-9 to TRBJ2-1, with 10 nucleotides matching TRBD2. V was pared by 3 bases and J by 7 bases, with 6 bases of the junction left unmatched. CDR1 is SEHNR, CDR2 FQNEAQ, per germline (reference sequence). The CDR3 runs to 15 residues. The CDR3 region has the DNA TGTGCCAGCAGCTTTGAGCGGGGGGGTCGAAATGAGCAGTTCTTC. Encoded protein: CASSFERGGRNEQFF.

This clonotype was found many times. This chain links TRBV7-2 with TRBJ2-7; TRBD2 agrees at 13 bases. Trimming removed 3 bases from V and 7 bases from J; junction bases left unmatched: 6. The CDR3 contains 15 residues. Germline V gene data show CDR1 as SGHTA and CDR2 as FQGNSA. The CDR3 region is CASSFTSGRAREQYF. The CDR3 nucleotides read TGTGCCAGCAGCTTTACTAGCGGGAGGGCCAGGGAGCAGTACTTC.